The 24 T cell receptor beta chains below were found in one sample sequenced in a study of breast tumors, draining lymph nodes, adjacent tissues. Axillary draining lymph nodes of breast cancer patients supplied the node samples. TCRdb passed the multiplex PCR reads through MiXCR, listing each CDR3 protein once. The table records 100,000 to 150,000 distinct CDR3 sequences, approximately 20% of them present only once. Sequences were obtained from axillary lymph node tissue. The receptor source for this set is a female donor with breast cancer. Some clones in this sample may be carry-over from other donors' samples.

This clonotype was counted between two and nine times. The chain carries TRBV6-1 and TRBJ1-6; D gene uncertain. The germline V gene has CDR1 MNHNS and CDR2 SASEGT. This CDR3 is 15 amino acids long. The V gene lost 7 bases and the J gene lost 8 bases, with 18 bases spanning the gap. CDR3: CASTLLRGSDSPLHF. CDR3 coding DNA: TGTGCCAGCACGCTTCTCCGGGGATCGGATTCACCCCTCCACTTT.

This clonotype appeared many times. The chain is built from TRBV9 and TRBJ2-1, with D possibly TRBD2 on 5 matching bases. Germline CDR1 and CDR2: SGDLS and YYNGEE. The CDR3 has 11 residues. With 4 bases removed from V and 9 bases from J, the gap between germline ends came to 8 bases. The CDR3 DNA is TGTGCCAGCAGCATCGGGATTGAGCAGTTCTTC. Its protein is CASSIGIEQFF.

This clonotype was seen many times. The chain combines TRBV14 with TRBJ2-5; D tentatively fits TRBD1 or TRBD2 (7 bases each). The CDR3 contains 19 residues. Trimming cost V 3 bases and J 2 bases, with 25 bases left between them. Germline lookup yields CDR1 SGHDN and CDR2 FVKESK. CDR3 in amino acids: CASSQQGGGVAQTQETQYF. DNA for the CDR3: TGTGCCAGCAGCCAGCAGGGGGGGGGGGTAGCCCAGACGCAAGAGACCCAGTACTTC.

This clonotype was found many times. The CDR3 region is CASSLGERSGGREQYF. The CDR3 DNA follows: TGTGCCAGCAGTTTAGGGGAGCGGTCGGGAGGGAGGGAGCAGTACTTC. The chain joins TRBV12-3 or TRBV12-4 to TRBJ2-7; the match to TRBD2 covers 8 bases. CDR3 length equals 16 residues. Losses at the gene ends were 1 base for V and 7 bases for J; bases not matched to a gene: 12.

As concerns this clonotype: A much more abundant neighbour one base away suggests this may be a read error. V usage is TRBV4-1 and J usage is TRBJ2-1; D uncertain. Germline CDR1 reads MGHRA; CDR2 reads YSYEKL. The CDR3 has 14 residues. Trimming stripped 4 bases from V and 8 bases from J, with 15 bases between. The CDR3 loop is CASSLVRRIDEQFF. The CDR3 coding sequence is TGCGCCAGCAGCCTAGTTCGTCGGATCGATGAGCAGTTCTTC.

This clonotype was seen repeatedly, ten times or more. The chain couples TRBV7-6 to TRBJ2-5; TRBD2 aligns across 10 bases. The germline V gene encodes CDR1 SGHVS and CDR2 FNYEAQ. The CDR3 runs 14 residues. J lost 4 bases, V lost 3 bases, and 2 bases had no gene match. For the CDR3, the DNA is TGTGCCAGCAGCTTCGGGACTAGCGCAGAGACCCAGTACTTC. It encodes CASSFGTSAETQYF.

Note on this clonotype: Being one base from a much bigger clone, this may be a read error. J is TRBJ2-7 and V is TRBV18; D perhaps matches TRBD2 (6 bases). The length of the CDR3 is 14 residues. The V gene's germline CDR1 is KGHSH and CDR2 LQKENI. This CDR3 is CACSPGGISYEQYF. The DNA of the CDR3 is TGTGCCTGCTCACCGGGCGGGATCTCCTACGAGCAGTACTTC.

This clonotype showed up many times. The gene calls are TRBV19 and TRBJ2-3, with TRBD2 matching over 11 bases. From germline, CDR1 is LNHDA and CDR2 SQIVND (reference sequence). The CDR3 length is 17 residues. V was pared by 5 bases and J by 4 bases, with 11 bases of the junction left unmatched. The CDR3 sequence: CASSLRLAGTNPDTQYF. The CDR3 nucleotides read TGTGCCAGTAGTCTCCGACTAGCGGGAACAAACCCAGATACGCAGTATTTT.

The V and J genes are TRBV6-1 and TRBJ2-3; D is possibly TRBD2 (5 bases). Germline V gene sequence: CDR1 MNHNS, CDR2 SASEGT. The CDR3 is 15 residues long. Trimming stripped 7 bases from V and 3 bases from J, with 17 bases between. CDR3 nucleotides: TGTGCCAGCACCCGAAAGGGAGAAGCTACAGATACGCAGTATTTT. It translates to CASTRKGEATDTQYF.

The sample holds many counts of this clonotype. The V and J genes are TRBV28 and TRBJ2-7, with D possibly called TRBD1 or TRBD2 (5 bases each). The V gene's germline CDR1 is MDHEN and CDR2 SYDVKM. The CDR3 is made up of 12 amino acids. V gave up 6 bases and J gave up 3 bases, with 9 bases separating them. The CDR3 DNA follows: TGTGCCAGCAGGGGACCGTACTACGAGCAGTACTTC. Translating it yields CASRGPYYEQYF.

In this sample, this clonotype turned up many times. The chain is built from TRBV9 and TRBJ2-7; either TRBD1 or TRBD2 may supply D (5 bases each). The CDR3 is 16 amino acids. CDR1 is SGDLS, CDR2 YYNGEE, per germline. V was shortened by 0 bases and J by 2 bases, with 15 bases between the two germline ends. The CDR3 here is CASSVGARAGAYEQYF. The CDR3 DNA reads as TGTGCCAGCAGCGTAGGAGCCAGGGCCGGGGCCTACGAGCAGTACTTC.

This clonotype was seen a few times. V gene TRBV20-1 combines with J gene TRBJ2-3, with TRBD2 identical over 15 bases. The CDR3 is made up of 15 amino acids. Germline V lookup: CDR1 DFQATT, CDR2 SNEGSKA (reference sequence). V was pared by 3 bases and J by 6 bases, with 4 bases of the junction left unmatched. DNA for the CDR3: TGCAGTGCTAGTGGACTAGCGGGAGGGTTCGATACGCAGTATTTT. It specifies CSASGLAGGFDTQYF.

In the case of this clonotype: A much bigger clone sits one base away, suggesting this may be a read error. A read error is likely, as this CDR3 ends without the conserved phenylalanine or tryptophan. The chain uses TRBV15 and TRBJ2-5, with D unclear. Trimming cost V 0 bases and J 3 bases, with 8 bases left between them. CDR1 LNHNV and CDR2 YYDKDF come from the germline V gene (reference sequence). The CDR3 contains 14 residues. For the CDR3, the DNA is TGTGCCACCAGCAGAGATTTGCGAGAAGAGACCCAGTACTCC. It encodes CATSRDLREETQYS.

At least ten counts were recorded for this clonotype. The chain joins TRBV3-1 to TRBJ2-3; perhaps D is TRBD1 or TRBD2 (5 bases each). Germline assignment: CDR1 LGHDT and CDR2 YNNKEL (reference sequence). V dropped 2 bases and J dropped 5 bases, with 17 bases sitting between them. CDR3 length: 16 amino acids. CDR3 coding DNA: TGTGCCAGCAGCCAACGACGGGACGACGGGTTAGATACGCAGTATTTT. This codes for CASSQRRDDGLDTQYF.

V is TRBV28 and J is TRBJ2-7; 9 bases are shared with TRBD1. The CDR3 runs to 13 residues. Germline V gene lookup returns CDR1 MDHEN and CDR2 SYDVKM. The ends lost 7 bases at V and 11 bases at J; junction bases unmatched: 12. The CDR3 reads CASTGTGKTGEYF. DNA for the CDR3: TGTGCCAGCACCGGGACAGGGAAGACCGGGGAGTACTTC.

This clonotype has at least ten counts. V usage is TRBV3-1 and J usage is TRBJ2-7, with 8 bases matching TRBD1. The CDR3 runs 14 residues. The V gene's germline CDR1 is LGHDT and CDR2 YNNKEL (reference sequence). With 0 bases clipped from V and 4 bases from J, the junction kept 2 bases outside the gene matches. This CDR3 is CASSQDWTGYEQYF. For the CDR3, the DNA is TGTGCCAGCAGCCAAGACTGGACAGGGTACGAGCAGTACTTC.

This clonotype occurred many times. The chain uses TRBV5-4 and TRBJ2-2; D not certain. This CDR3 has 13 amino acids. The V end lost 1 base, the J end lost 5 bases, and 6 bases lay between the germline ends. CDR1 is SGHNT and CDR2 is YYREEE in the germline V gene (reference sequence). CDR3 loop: CASSLLGTGELFF. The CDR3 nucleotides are TGTGCCAGCAGCTTGTTGGGTACCGGGGAGCTGTTTTTT.

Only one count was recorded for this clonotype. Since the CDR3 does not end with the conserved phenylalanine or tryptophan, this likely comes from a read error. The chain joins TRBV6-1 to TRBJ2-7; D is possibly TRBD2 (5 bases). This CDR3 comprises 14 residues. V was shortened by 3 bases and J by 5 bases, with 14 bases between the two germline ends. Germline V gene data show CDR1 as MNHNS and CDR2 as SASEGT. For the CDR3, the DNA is TGTGCCAGCAGTGATACGCGGGTTGGGGACGAGCAGTACTTG. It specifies CASSDTRVGDEQYL.

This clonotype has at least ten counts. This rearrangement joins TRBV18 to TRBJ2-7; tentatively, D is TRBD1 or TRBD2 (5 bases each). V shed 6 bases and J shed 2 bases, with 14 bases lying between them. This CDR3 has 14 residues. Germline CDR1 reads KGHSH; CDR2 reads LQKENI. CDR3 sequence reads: CASSFGQGPYEQYF. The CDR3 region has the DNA TGTGCCAGCTCGTTCGGCCAGGGACCCTACGAGCAGTACTTC. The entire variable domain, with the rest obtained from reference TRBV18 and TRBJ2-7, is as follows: NAGVMQNPRHLVRRRGQEARLRCSPMKGHSHVYWYRQLPEEGLKFMVYLQKENIIDESGMPKERFSAEFPKEGPSILRIQQVVRGDSAAYFCASSFGQGPYEQYFGPGTRLTVT.

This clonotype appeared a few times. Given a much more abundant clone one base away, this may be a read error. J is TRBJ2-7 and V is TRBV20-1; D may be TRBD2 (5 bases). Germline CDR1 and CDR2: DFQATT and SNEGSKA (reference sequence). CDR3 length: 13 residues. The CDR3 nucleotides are TGCAGTGCGCGACTACCCCGCTCCTACGGGCAGTACTTC. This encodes CSARLPRSYGQYF.

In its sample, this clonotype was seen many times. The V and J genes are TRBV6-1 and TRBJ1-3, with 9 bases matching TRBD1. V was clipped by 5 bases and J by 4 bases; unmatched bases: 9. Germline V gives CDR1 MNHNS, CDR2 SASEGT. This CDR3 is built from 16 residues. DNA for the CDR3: TGTGCCAGCAGTCTTCCGGGACAGGGATCAGGAAACACCATATATTTT. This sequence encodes CASSLPGQGSGNTIYF.

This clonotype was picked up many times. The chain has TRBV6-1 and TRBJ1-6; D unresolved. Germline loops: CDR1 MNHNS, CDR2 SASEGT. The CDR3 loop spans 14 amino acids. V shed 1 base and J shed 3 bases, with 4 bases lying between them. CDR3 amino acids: CASSEGGYNSPLHF. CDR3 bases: TGTGCCAGCAGTGAAGGGGGCTATAATTCACCCCTCCACTTT.

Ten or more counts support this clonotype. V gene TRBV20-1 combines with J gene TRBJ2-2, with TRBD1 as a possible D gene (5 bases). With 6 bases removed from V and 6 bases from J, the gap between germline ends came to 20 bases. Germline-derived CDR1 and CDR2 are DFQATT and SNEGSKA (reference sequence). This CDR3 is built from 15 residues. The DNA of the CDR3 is TGCAGTGCCAGATTAGCAGGGCGTTTGTCCGGGGAGCTGTTTTTT. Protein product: CSARLAGRLSGELFF.

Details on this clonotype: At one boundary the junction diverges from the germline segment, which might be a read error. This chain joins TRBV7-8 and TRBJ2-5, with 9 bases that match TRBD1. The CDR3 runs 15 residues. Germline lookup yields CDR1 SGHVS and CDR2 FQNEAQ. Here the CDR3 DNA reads TGTGCCAGCAGCTGGGGGACAGGGACGGGGGAGATCCAGTACTTC. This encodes CASSWGTGTGEIQYF.